The present TCR beta chain was sequenced within a study of blood T cell repertoires in COVID-19. This clone was found once. This CDR3 spans 17 amino acids. V lost 5 bases to trimming and J lost 3 bases; unmatched junction nucleotides: 14. Germline V gene sequence: CDR1 SGDLS, CDR2 YYNGEE. In the authors' methods: Amplification of reference gene primers provided the estimated nucleated cell counts. Measured with immunoSEQ multiplex PCR; TCRdb has only the in-frame clones, and not every one. D and trimming were read from the DNA, whereas the V and J calls and clone size are those reported in that table. Here the sample spans under 500,000 clones, 87% being singletons.

This sequence originates from a woman aged 18 to 35 with acute COVID-19. The rearrangement links TRBV9 to TRBJ1-2; 9 positions match TRBD1. What was sequenced was PBMCs or T cells enriched from blood (not recorded which). CDR3 residues: CASSRRAGDRDDYGYTF. As DNA, the CDR3 is TGTGCCAGCAGTCGAAGGGCAGGGGACAGGGACGACTATGGCTACACCTTC.